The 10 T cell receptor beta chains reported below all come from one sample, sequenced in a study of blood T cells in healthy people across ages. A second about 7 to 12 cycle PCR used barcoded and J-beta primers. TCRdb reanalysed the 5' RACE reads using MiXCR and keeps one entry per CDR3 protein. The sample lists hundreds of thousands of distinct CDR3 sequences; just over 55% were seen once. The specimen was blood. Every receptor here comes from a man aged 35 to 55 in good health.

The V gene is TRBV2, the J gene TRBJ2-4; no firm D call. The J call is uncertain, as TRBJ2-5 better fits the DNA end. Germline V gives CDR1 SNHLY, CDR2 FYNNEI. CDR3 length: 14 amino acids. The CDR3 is CASSETVPQETQYF. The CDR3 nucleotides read TGTGCCAGCAGTGAAACTGTTCCCCAAGAGACCCAGTACTTC.

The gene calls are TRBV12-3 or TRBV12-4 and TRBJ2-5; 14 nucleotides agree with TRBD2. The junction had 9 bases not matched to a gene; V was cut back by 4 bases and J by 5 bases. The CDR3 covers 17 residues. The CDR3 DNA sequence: TGTGCCAGCAGTTCCCCCGGGACTAGCGGGAGTTGGGAGACCCAGTACTTC. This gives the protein CASSSPGTSGSWETQYF.

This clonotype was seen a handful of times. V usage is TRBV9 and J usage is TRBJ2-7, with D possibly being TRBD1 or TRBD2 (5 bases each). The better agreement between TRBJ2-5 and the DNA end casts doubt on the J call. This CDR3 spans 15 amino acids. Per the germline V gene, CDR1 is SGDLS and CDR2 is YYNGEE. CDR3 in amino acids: CASSVGAYGAETQYF. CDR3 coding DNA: TGTGCCAGCAGCGTTGGCGCCTACGGGGCTGAGACCCAGTACTTC.

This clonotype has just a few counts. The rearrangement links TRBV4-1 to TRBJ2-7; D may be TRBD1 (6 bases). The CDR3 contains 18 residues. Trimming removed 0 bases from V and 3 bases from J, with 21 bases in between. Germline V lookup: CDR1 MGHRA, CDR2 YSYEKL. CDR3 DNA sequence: TGCGCCAGCAGCCAAGACGACAGGTCCAGAATGGTAGGCTACGAGCAGTACTTC. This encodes CASSQDDRSRMVGYEQYF.

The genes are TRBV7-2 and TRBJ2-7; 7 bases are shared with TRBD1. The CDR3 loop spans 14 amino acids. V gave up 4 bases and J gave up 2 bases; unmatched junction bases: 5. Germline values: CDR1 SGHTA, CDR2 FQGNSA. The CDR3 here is CASSSRTGPYEQYF. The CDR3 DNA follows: TGTGCCAGCAGCTCTCGGACAGGACCCTACGAGCAGTACTTC.

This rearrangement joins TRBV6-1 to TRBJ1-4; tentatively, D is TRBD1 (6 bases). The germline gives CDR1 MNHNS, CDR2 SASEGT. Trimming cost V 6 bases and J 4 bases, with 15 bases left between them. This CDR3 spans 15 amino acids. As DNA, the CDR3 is TGTGCCAGCAGGGGGAAGGGGGTCAGTAATGAAAAACTGTTTTTT. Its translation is CASRGKGVSNEKLFF.

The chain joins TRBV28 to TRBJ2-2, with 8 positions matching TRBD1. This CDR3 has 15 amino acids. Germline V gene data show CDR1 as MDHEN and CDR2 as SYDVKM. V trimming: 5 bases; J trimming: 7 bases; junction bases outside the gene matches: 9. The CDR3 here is CASSDRDRMDGELFF. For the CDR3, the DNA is TGTGCCAGCAGTGACCGGGACAGGATGGACGGGGAGCTGTTTTTT.

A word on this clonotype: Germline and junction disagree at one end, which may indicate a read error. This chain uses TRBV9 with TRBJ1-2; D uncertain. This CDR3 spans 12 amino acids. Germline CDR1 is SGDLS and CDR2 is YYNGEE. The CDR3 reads CASYKLRDGYTF. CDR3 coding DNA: TGTGCCAGCTACAAGTTGCGTGATGGCTACACCTTT.

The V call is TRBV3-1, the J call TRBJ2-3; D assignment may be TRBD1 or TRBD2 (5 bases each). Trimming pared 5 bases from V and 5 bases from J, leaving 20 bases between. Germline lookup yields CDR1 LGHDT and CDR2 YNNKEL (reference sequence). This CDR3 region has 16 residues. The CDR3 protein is CASSDPGRGSGDTQYF. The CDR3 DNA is TGTGCCAGCAGCGACCCGGGACGGGGAAGTGGAGATACGCAGTATTTT.

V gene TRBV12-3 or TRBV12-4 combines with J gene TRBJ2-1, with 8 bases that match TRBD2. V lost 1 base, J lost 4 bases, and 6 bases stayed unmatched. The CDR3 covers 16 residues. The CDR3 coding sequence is TGTGCCAGCAGTTTAGGGGGGACTAGGGTATACAATGAGCAGTTCTTC. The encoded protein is CASSLGGTRVYNEQFF.